These 12 T cell receptor beta chains were sequenced from one sample in a study of CD49a tissue-resident CD8 T cells in human skin. Method: immunoSEQ multiplex PCR; TCRdb's copy keeps in-frame clones and lacks some. Of about 1,500 clones in the sample, roughly three fifths were seen once. Sequenced material: CLA- CD8+ effector memory T cells sorted from blood. The receptors shown here come from a human donor in good health.

This clone qualifies as large. The V gene is TRBV27, the J gene TRBJ2-7; 9 bases agree with TRBD2. Germline CDR1 MNHEY, CDR2 SMNVEV (reference sequence). The CDR3 runs to 14 residues. V was clipped by 3 bases and J by 3 bases; unmatched bases: 3. CDR3 residues: CASSLGTSNYEQYF. The CDR3 DNA follows: TGTGCCAGCAGTTTGGGGACTAGCAACTACGAGCAGTACTTC.

The chain links TRBV28 to TRBJ1-6, with 9 bases fitting TRBD1. Per the germline V gene, CDR1 is MDHEN and CDR2 is SYDVKM. The length of the CDR3 is 14 residues. Unmatched junction bases numbered 2, after V lost 6 bases and J lost 5 bases. The CDR3 sequence: CASSWDRDNSPLHF. The DNA of the CDR3 is TGTGCCAGCAGCTGGGACAGGGATAATTCACCCCTCCACTTT.

The gene calls are TRBV25-1 and TRBJ2-7, with 10 positions matching TRBD1. Germline trimming cut 5 bases from V and 5 bases from J; bases unmatched to any gene: 12. The CDR3 runs 16 residues. CDR1 is MGHDK, CDR2 SYGVNS, per germline. In nucleotides, the CDR3 is TGTGCCAGCAGTCCTCGGAGGGACAGGGGAGGTCACGAGCAGTACTTC. It codes for CASSPRRDRGGHEQYF.

The chain combines TRBV6-7 with TRBJ1-1; maybe TRBD1 (5 bases). Being an ORF, TRBV6-7 has a function that is uncertain. V lost 7 bases, J lost 4 bases, and 16 bases lay in between. CDR3 length equals 14 residues. The CDR3 spells CASTPPPGGTEAFF. CDR3 nucleotide sequence: TGTGCCAGCACTCCACCGCCGGGGGGCACTGAAGCTTTCTTT.

This sequence joins TRBV14 and TRBJ2-3; D call uncertain. This CDR3 spans 15 amino acids. Germline loops: CDR1 SGHDN, CDR2 FVKESK. V lost 0 bases and J lost 4, with 11 bases in between. The CDR3 protein is CASSQESGWADTQYF. The CDR3 region has the DNA TGTGCCAGCAGCCAAGAGTCAGGTTGGGCAGATACGCAGTATTTT.

There are a few counts of this clone. In nucleotides, the CDR3 is TGTGCCAGCAGTGACGGAGCGGGAGGGAGCACAGATACGCAGTATTTT. Amino acid sequence: CASSDGAGGSTDTQYF. The rearrangement joins TRBV6-1 to TRBJ2-3, with 10 bases fitting TRBD2. Trimming cost V 3 bases and J 0 bases; bases outside gene matches: 3. Per the germline V gene, CDR1 is MNHNS and CDR2 is SASEGT. The length of the CDR3 is 16 residues.

The V call is TRBV4-1, the J call TRBJ1-1, with TRBD1 as a possible D gene (6 bases). There are 15 residues in the CDR3. Looked up from germline, CDR1 is MGHRA and CDR2 is YSYEKL. The V end was cut by 0 bases, the J end by 7 bases, with 15 bases between. The CDR3 loop is CASSQETPTGIEAFF. The CDR3 region has the DNA TGCGCCAGCAGCCAAGAAACCCCAACAGGGATTGAAGCTTTCTTT.

The V call is TRBV19, the J call TRBJ1-5; 9 bases fit TRBD1. The CDR3 sequence is 15 residues long. The germline gives CDR1 LNHDA, CDR2 SQIVND (reference sequence). J lost 3 bases, V lost 5 bases, and 5 bases had no gene match. CDR3 nucleotides: TGTGCCAGTAGTTCGGGACAGGGTTTCAATCAGCCCCAGCATTTT. It is translated as CASSSGQGFNQPQHF.

This clone was recorded once. The chain joins TRBV19 to TRBJ2-2; 9 bases line up with TRBD2. This CDR3 is 14 amino acids long. The V and J ends lost 7 bases and 3 bases, in that order; junction bases with no gene match: 3. Germline values: CDR1 LNHDA, CDR2 SQIVND (reference sequence). CDR3 sequence: CASTSGRHTGELFF. The CDR3 DNA follows: TGTGCCAGTACCAGCGGGAGGCACACCGGGGAGCTGTTTTTT. The entire variable domain, with the rest obtained from reference TRBV19 and TRBJ2-2, is as follows: DGGITQSPKYLFRKEGQNVTLSCEQNLNHDAMYWYRQDPGQGLRLIYYSQIVNDFQKGDIAEGYSVSREKKESFPLTVTSAQKNPTAFYLCASTSGRHTGELFFGEGSRLTVL.

This rearrangement joins TRBV6-5 to TRBJ2-2; 8 bases map to TRBD2. Trimming at V came to 4 bases and at J to 4 bases, leaving 5 bases not matched to a gene. There are 15 residues in the CDR3. CDR1 is MNHEY, CDR2 SVGAGI, per germline. The chain's CDR3 is CASSSGRAVTGELFF. Written as DNA, the CDR3 is TGTGCCAGCAGTTCCGGGAGGGCCGTCACCGGGGAGCTGTTTTTT.

CDR3 sequence reads: CASSYSPLRDSLMNTEAFF. The DNA for the CDR3 is TGTGCCAGCAGCTATAGCCCCCTCCGGGACAGCTTAATGAACACTGAAGCTTTCTTT. The chain links TRBV28 to TRBJ1-1; 7 bases map to TRBD1. The germline V gene has CDR1 MDHEN and CDR2 SYDVKM. CDR3 size: 19 residues. The J segment lost 0 bases and the V segment lost 6 bases, leaving 19 bases of the junction unmatched.

This chain links TRBV6-4 with TRBJ2-3; 10 bases are shared with TRBD2. CDR1 and CDR2 (germline): MRHNA, SNTAGT. Trimming removed 5 bases from V and 2 bases from J; junction bases left unmatched: 4. The CDR3 spans 15 residues. CDR3 sequence: CASSRLAGSTDTQYF. The CDR3, as DNA: TGTGCCAGCAGTCGACTAGCGGGTTCCACAGATACGCAGTATTTT.